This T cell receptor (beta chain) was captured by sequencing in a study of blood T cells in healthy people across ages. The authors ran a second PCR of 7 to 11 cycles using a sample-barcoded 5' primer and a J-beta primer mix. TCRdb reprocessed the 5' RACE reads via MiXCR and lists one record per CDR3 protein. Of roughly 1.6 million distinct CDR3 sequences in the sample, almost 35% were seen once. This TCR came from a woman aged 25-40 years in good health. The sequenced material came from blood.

CDR3 nucleotides: TGTGCCAGCAGTTACTCGACGGGGAGGGGGCGCGGGGGTGGCACTGAAGCTTTCTTT. Its protein product is CASSYSTGRGRGGGTEAFF. The chain couples TRBV6-5 to TRBJ1-1, with 7 bases matching TRBD1. The V gene end was trimmed by 0 bases and the J gene end by 4 bases; junction bases not matched to a gene: 17. There are 19 residues in the CDR3. The germline V gene has CDR1 MNHEY and CDR2 SVGAGI.